This is a list of T cell receptor beta chains from one sample in a study of blood T cell repertoires in COVID-19. Some clones are missing from TCRdb's copy, which holds only in-frame ones; the method was immunoSEQ multiplex PCR. Among tens of thousands of clones, 86% were seen once, and the ten largest hold over 1%. Sequences were obtained from peripheral blood. These receptors were taken from a man between 60 and 75 years old with acute or convalescent COVID-19. CDR3s include the opening cysteine and the closing phenylalanine or tryptophan. The order of the fields is J gene, clone size, D gene, V gene, CDR3 DNA, CDR3 protein. The D gene is left open where the match is weak. Some rows have no size entry. The others give once, few or many, or a class for an expanded clone.

TRBJ2-5	NA	TRBD1	TRBV7-2	TGTGCCAGCAGCTTACATGCGGGAAGGACAGGGGAGACCCAGTACTTC	CASSLHAGRTGETQYF
TRBJ2-1	NA	TRBD1	TRBV12-3/TRBV12-4	TGTGCCAGCAGAGTATCAGGGGGCAATGAGCAGTTCTTC	CASRVSGGNEQFF
TRBJ1-4	NA	NA	TRBV5-8	TGTGCCAGCAGCTTGGTTGTGGGAACACAGATCGAACAGTTGCGGGGAAAACTGTTTTTT	CASSLVVGTQIEQLRGKLFF
TRBJ2-7	NA	TRBD1	TRBV28	TGTGCCAGCAGAAAGACAGGGGGGCAGTACTTC	CASRKTGGQYF
TRBJ2-1	NA	NA	TRBV3-1/TRBV3-2	TGTGCCAGCAGCCAAGAGGTTTTCCAACGCTCGCGCGAGCAGTTCTTC	CASSQEVFQRSREQFF
TRBJ1-1	NA	NA	TRBV6-4	TGTGCCAGCAGACAACAGGGAATGAACACTGAAGCTTTCTTT	CASRQQGMNTEAFF
TRBJ2-7	NA	NA	TRBV5-5	TGTGCCAGCAGCTTGGAGGGGCAGGGCAGGGGCTACGAGCAGTACTTC	CASSLEGQGRGYEQYF
TRBJ2-3	NA	NA	TRBV19	TGTGCCAGTAGTACCGGTCGGGGAGATACGCAGTATTTT	CASSTGRGDTQYF
TRBJ2-7	NA	TRBD2	TRBV29-1	TGCAGCGTTGGGACTAGCGGCTACGAGCAGTACTTC	CSVGTSGYEQYF
TRBJ2-2	NA	NA	TRBV6-4	TGTGCCAGCAGTGACTCAGGGACTGACACCGGGGAGCTGTTTTTT	CASSDSGTDTGELFF
TRBJ2-2	NA	TRBD2	TRBV7-2	TGTGCCAGCAGCTTATCCGGCAGCGGGAGGAGCACCGGGGAGCTGTTTTTT	CASSLSGSGRSTGELFF
TRBJ1-5	NA	NA	TRBV10-3	TGTGCCATCAGTGATACAGGGTTCAATCAGCCCCAGCATTTT	CAISDTGFNQPQHF
TRBJ2-1	NA	TRBD2	TRBV4-2	TGTGCCAGCAGCCAAGATCTCGCTAGCGGGGGCCGAAATGAGCAGTTCTTC	CASSQDLASGGRNEQFF
TRBJ1-2	NA	NA	TRBV6-2/TRBV6-3	TGTGCCAGCAGTTACGCGGGCTATGGCTACACCTTC	CASSYAGYGYTF
TRBJ2-1	NA	TRBD2	TRBV11-2	TGTGCCAGCAGCTTAGTACTAGCGGGGTTCTACAATGAGCAGTTCTTC	CASSLVLAGFYNEQFF
TRBJ2-2	NA	NA	TRBV6-5	TGTGCCAGCAGCCGGACTCTAACGGCCGGGGAGCTGTTTTTT	CASSRTLTAGELFF
TRBJ1-1	NA	NA	TRBV9	TGTGCCAGCAGCGCCCACGTTAAGGGGGCTTTCTTT	CASSAHVKGAFF
TRBJ2-5	NA	NA	TRBV4-2	TGTGCCAGCAGCCAAGACTCACGGGAGACCCAGTACTTC	CASSQDSRETQYF
TRBJ2-3	NA	NA	TRBV5-1	TGCGCCAGCAGCCAGGACGGGAACGTTGAGCAGTATTTT	CASSQDGNVEQYF
TRBJ2-1	once	TRBD2	TRBV5-1	TGCGCCAGCAGCATCTTAGCGGGGTCACCCAATGAGCAGTTCTTC	CASSILAGSPNEQFF
TRBJ2-3	NA	NA	TRBV6-5	TGTGCCAGCAGTCCCGGTAGCTGGGTAGATACGCAGTATTTT	CASSPGSWVDTQYF
TRBJ2-1	NA	NA	TRBV11-3	TGTGCCAGCAGCTTAGATCCCCACCGGGGTAATGAGCAGTTCTTC	CASSLDPHRGNEQFF
TRBJ2-7	NA	NA	TRBV4-2	TGTGCCAGCAGCCAAGAATTGATCAGTGAGCAGTACTTC	CASSQELISEQYF
TRBJ2-3	NA	TRBD1	TRBV19	TGTGCCAGTAGTATTAGAGGGGGCGCGGACACAGATACGCAGTATTTT	CASSIRGGADTDTQYF
TRBJ1-4	NA	TRBD1	TRBV5-1	TGCGCCAGCAGCTTGGGACAGGGGAAGTTAAAACTGTTTTTT	CASSLGQGKLKLFF
TRBJ1-1	once	NA	TRBV6-5	TGTGCCAGCAGCCAACAGCCGAACACTGAAGCTTTCTTT	CASSQQPNTEAFF
TRBJ2-7	NA	TRBD2	TRBV6-2/TRBV6-3	TGTGCCAGCAGTTCCCTGACTAGCGCCAACCTCTACGAGCAGTACTTC	CASSSLTSANLYEQYF
TRBJ2-3	NA	NA	TRBV19	TGTGCCAGTAGTTATCGTAGGGGAGATACGCAGTATTTT	CASSYRRGDTQYF